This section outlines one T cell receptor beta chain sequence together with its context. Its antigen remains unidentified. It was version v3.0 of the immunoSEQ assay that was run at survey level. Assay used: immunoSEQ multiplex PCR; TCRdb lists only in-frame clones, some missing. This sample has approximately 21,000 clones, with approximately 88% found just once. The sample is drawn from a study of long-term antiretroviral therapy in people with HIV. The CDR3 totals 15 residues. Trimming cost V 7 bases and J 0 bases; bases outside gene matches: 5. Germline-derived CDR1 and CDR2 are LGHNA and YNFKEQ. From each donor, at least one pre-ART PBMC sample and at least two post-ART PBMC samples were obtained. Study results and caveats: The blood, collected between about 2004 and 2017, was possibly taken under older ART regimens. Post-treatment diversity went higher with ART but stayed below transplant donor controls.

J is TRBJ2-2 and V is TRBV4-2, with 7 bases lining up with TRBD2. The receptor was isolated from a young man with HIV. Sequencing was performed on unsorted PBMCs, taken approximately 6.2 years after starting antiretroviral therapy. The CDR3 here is CASTHGGSNTGELFF. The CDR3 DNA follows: TGTGCCAGCACCCACGGGGGGTCGAACACCGGGGAGCTGTTTTTT.